What follows are 26 T cell receptor beta chains derived from one specimen sequenced in a study of T cells after yellow fever vaccination. A single record per CDR3 protein comes from TCRdb applying MiXCR to the 5' RACE reads. The sample includes almost 600,000 distinct CDR3 sequences, 13% of them seen just once. The sample consisted of PBMCs, taken on the day of the yellow fever booster vaccination. These receptors all stem from a man aged 25 to 40 who received the YFV17D yellow fever vaccine.

This clonotype was seen more than once but under ten times. This sequence joins TRBV7-2 and TRBJ1-6, with D hard to call. Germline CDR1 reads SGHTA; CDR2 reads FQGNSA. Trimming pared 7 bases from V and 2 bases from J, leaving 9 bases between. CDR3 length: 14 amino acids. For the CDR3, the DNA is TGTGCCAGCACCCCCAGTGCCTATAATTCACCCCTCCACTTT. Its translation is CASTPSAYNSPLHF.

The sample holds a few counts of this clonotype. The chain has TRBV7-9 and TRBJ2-3; 7 nucleotides align to TRBD1. Germline trimming cut 5 bases from V and 1 base from J; bases unmatched to any gene: 6. The CDR3 extends over 15 amino acids. Germline V CDR1 and CDR2: SEHNR, FQNEAQ (reference sequence). For the CDR3, the DNA is TGTGCCAGCAGCGTAGGACAGGCCGGCACAGATACGCAGTATTTT. Its translation is CASSVGQAGTDTQYF.

This clonotype has just a few counts. The chain employs TRBV7-2 and TRBJ1-4; the D gene is possibly TRBD1 (5 bases). With 1 base removed from V and 7 bases from J, the gap between germline ends came to 10 bases. The CDR3 totals 14 residues. CDR1 is SGHTA and CDR2 is FQGNSA in the germline V gene. For the CDR3, the DNA is TGTGCCAGCAGCTTAGGATCCGGGGGTGAAAAACTGTTTTTT. It specifies CASSLGSGGEKLFF.

This clonotype was seen only a few times. DNA of the CDR3: TGTGCCAGCTCACCACTCAGCGGGAGTACAGAGACCCAGTACTTC. Amino acids: CASSPLSGSTETQYF. The chain employs TRBV18 and TRBJ2-5; 8 bases agree with TRBD2. The V and J ends lost 1 base and 4 bases, in that order; junction bases with no gene match: 5. Germline CDR1 reads KGHSH; CDR2 reads LQKENI. CDR3 size: 15 residues.

The chain carries TRBV12-3 or TRBV12-4 and TRBJ2-7; D is undetermined. V was pared by 1 base and J by 6 bases, with 16 bases between. The CDR3 loop spans 15 amino acids. The CDR3 spells CASSLGSGSTGEQYF. The CDR3 nucleotides read TGTGCCAGCAGTTTAGGGTCTGGGTCAACTGGCGAGCAGTACTTC.

The V gene is TRBV6-1, the J gene TRBJ2-3; 8 nucleotides agree with TRBD2. CDR3 size: 15 residues. Per the germline V gene, CDR1 is MNHNS and CDR2 is SASEGT. After removal of 6 bases from V and 4 bases from J, the junction contained 9 bases not matched to a gene. This chain's CDR3 is CASRKGLAGADTQYF. The CDR3 nucleotides read TGTGCCAGCAGAAAAGGACTAGCAGGTGCAGATACGCAGTATTTT.

This clonotype was counted only a few times. The chain combines TRBV28 with TRBJ2-7; D unresolved. CDR3 length equals 12 residues. Trimming pared 5 bases from V and 2 bases from J, leaving 7 bases between. CDR1 is MDHEN, CDR2 SYDVKM, per germline. As DNA, the CDR3 is TGTGCCAGCAGTGACACCCCCTACGAGCAGTACTTC. It codes for CASSDTPYEQYF.

Many counts were recorded for this clonotype. The chain recombines TRBV29-1 with TRBJ2-3, with D possibly matching TRBD2 (6 bases). CDR1 is SQVTM and CDR2 is ANQGSEA in the germline V gene. This CDR3 is built from 13 residues. V was clipped by 7 bases and J by 2 bases, with 13 bases between them. The CDR3, as DNA: TGCAGCGCCAAGCCGGGGGTCACAGATACGCAGTATTTT. Protein sequence: CSAKPGVTDTQYF.

This clonotype was detected only a few times. The V and J genes are TRBV30 and TRBJ2-5; perhaps TRBD2 as D (6 bases). The V gene lost 7 bases and the J gene lost 4 bases, with 13 bases spanning the gap. This CDR3 comprises 12 residues. The germline V gene encodes CDR1 GTSNPN and CDR2 SVGIG (reference sequence). The CDR3 region has the DNA TGTGCCTACATAGCGGATGGAGAGACCCAGTACTTC. As protein: CAYIADGETQYF.

The CDR3 loop is CAIRGDKDTEAFF. The DNA for the CDR3 is TGTGCCATCAGAGGGGATAAGGACACTGAAGCTTTCTTT. The chain is built from TRBV10-3 and TRBJ1-1; D possibly corresponds to TRBD1 (5 bases). This CDR3 is 13 amino acids long. The V end was cut by 6 bases, the J end by 3 bases, with 11 bases between. Germline V CDR1 and CDR2: ENHRY, SYGVKD.

The J gene is TRBJ2-1, the V gene TRBV5-4; no definite D call. Germline V CDR1 and CDR2: SGHNT, YYREEE (reference sequence). The CDR3 sequence is 15 residues long. V dropped 0 bases and J dropped 5 bases, with 12 bases sitting between them. The CDR3 nucleotides are TGTGCCAGCAGCTTGGGTTCGCCATCGGACAATGAGCAGTTCTTC. Translating it yields CASSLGSPSDNEQFF.

Points on this clonotype: Lacking the conserved final phenylalanine or tryptophan, this CDR3 likely reflects a read error. The rearrangement links TRBV6-5 to TRBJ2-5, with TRBD2 matching 7 bases. This CDR3 comprises 12 residues. Germline CDR1 and CDR2: MNHEY and SVGAGI. J lost 4 bases, V lost 6 bases, and 2 bases had no gene match. The CDR3 loop is CASRASGETQYS. CDR3 nucleotide sequence: TGTGCCAGCAGAGCTAGCGGAGAGACCCAGTACTCC.

This clonotype has more than one count but fewer than ten. The chain carries TRBV5-1 and TRBJ1-5, with TRBD1 as a possible D gene (5 bases). The V gene lost 0 bases and the J gene lost 7 bases, with 11 bases spanning the gap. In germline, CDR1 is SGHRS, CDR2 YFSETQ. This CDR3 is 14 amino acids long. CDR3 sequence reads: CASSLEGDGQPQHF. CDR3 in DNA: TGCGCCAGCAGCTTGGAAGGGGACGGACAGCCCCAGCATTTT.

The V and J genes are TRBV12-3 or TRBV12-4 and TRBJ1-5; D call uncertain. This CDR3 contains 13 residues. V shed 6 bases and J shed 0 bases, with 6 bases lying between them. CDR3: CASSHASNQPQHF. Here the CDR3 DNA reads TGTGCCAGCAGCCACGCTAGCAATCAGCCCCAGCATTTT.

This clonotype was counted once. The genes are TRBV20-1 and TRBJ2-5; tentative D call: TRBD1 (5 bases). CDR1 is DFQATT, CDR2 SNEGSKA, per germline (reference sequence). The CDR3 totals 15 residues. The V end was cut by 0 bases, the J end by 6 bases, with 17 bases between. The CDR3 nucleotides read TGCAGTGCTAGAGATCTGCAGGGTGGCCGTCAGACCCAGTACTTC. Its protein product is CSARDLQGGRQTQYF.

J is TRBJ1-6 and V is TRBV15; D not resolved. This CDR3 has 14 residues. V lost 3 bases and J lost 7, with 10 bases in between. From germline, CDR1 is LNHNV and CDR2 YYDKDF (reference sequence). CDR3 amino acids: CATSSGSSNSPLHF. The CDR3 DNA sequence: TGTGCCACCAGCAGCGGGTCCTCGAATTCACCCCTCCACTTT.

The chain employs TRBV20-1 and TRBJ1-1; D unclear. V gave up 1 base and J gave up 1 base, with 19 bases separating them. This CDR3 comprises 17 residues. CDR1 is DFQATT, CDR2 SNEGSKA, per germline (reference sequence). CDR3 in DNA: TGCAGTGCTAGAGTGATATCGGGTATTGCGAAGAACACTGAAGCTTTCTTT. This codes for CSARVISGIAKNTEAFF.

The chain carries TRBV12-3 or TRBV12-4 and TRBJ1-5; no definite D call. The CDR3 totals 12 residues. V lost 4 bases and J 5 bases, leaving 6 bases between the germline ends. The CDR3, as DNA: TGTGCCAGCAGTTCAAAATATCAGCCCCAGCATTTT. Amino acids: CASSSKYQPQHF.

The chain couples TRBV5-1 to TRBJ2-6; D not resolved. Trimming took 4 bases from V and 0 from J, leaving 11 bases between them. The CDR3 extends over 16 amino acids. Germline CDR1 is SGHRS and CDR2 is YFSETQ. The CDR3 bases are TGCGCCAGCAGCCCTGGGGTCTCCTCTGGGGCCAACGTCCTGACTTTC. Its protein is CASSPGVSSGANVLTF.

The gene calls are TRBV27 and TRBJ2-7; 12 bases agree with TRBD2. Germline CDR1 reads MNHEY; CDR2 reads SMNVEV (reference sequence). Trimming took 4 bases from V and 0 from J; bases not matched to a gene: 4. This CDR3 comprises 16 residues. CDR3 DNA sequence: TGTGCCAGCAGTTACGGACTAGCGGGACACTCCTACGAGCAGTACTTC. This translates into CASSYGLAGHSYEQYF.

CDR3 in DNA: TGTGCCAGCAGCCTCGAACCCTACTACGAGCAGTACTTC. This encodes CASSLEPYYEQYF. The rearrangement uses TRBV12-3 or TRBV12-4 and TRBJ2-7, with D uncertain. The CDR3 is 13 residues long. V lost 6 bases and J 3 bases, leaving 12 bases between the germline ends.

This chain joins TRBV6-2 or TRBV6-3 and TRBJ2-1; TRBD2 matches at 11 bases. V gave up 7 bases and J gave up 8 bases; unmatched junction bases: 7. This CDR3 has 14 amino acids. Germline-derived CDR1 and CDR2 are MNHEY and SVGEGT. Here the CDR3 reads CASTIAGGPHEQFF. In nucleotides, the CDR3 is TGTGCCAGCACCATAGCGGGAGGGCCCCATGAGCAGTTCTTC.

This clonotype was detected only a few times. V is TRBV20-1 and J is TRBJ1-4; TRBD1 aligns across 10 bases. The germline gives CDR1 DFQATT, CDR2 SNEGSKA (reference sequence). The trim removed 6 bases at V and 5 bases at J, leaving 6 bases unmatched. The CDR3 extends over 14 amino acids. CDR3 protein: CSAGTGAWNEKLFF. The CDR3 DNA follows: TGCAGTGCGGGGACAGGGGCTTGGAATGAAAAACTGTTTTTT.

The chain combines TRBV20-1 with TRBJ2-3; 14 positions match TRBD2. Germline V gives CDR1 DFQATT, CDR2 SNEGSKA (reference sequence). The CDR3 extends over 17 amino acids. With 5 bases clipped from V and 5 bases from J, the junction kept 12 bases outside the gene matches. The CDR3 is CSAHPGTSGRIGDTQYF. CDR3 DNA: TGCAGTGCTCACCCCGGGACTAGCGGGAGAATAGGAGATACGCAGTATTTT.

The CDR3 here is CASRLSGPYEQYF. CDR3 nucleotides: TGTGCCAGCAGACTCTCTGGTCCCTACGAGCAGTACTTC. The rearrangement links TRBV6-1 to TRBJ2-7; D gene uncertain. The germline CDR1 and CDR2 sequences are MNHNS and SASEGT. The ends were cut back, 6 bases at V and 2 bases at J, with 11 bases in the middle. The CDR3 loop spans 13 amino acids.

This rearrangement joins TRBV24-1 to TRBJ2-6, with 10 bases fitting TRBD1. V lost 2 bases and J lost 0; bases outside the gene matches: 9. Per germline, CDR1 KGHDR and CDR2 SFDVKD. This CDR3 is 20 amino acids long. The CDR3 sequence is CATSDSLGGTGASGANVLTF. The CDR3 DNA reads as TGTGCCACCAGTGATTCACTCGGAGGGACAGGGGCCTCTGGGGCCAACGTCCTGACTTTC.